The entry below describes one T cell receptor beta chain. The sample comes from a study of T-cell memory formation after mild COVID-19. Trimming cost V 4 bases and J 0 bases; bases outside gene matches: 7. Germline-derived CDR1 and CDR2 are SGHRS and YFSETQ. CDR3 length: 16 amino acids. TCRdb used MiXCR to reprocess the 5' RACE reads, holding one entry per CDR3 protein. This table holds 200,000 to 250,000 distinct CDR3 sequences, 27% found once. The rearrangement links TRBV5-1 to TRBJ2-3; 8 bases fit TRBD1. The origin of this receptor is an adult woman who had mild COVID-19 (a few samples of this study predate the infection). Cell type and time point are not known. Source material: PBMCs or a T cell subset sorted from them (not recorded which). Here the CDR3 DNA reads TGCGCCAGCAGCCCAGGGGACAGGTTCAGCACAGATACGCAGTATTTT. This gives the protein CASSPGDRFSTDTQYF.